The 12 T cell receptor beta chains below come from one sample, sequenced in a study of blood T cell repertoires in COVID-19. Sequencing used immunoSEQ multiplex PCR; TCRdb keeps in-frame clones, though not all of them. The sample holds roughly 76,000 clones, around 88% seen once. The sequenced sample was PBMCs or T cells enriched from blood (not recorded which). The receptor set was obtained from a woman in her 50s with acute COVID-19.

This chain joins TRBV4-1 and TRBJ2-1; the D gene is possibly TRBD2 (6 bases). Trimming cost V 0 bases and J 0 bases, with 15 bases left between them. Per the germline V gene, CDR1 is MGHRA and CDR2 is YSYEKL. The CDR3 has 18 residues. CDR3 residues: CASSQEGLAQSSYNEQFF. CDR3 coding DNA: TGCGCCAGCAGCCAAGAAGGGCTAGCGCAGAGCTCCTACAATGAGCAGTTCTTC.

This clone was seen just once. This sample also contains other DNA sequences that code for the same CDR3. The chain couples TRBV5-1 to TRBJ1-1; a weak D match, TRBD1 (5 bases). Trimming removed 5 bases at V and 1 base at J, with 15 bases between. CDR1 is SGHRS and CDR2 is YFSETQ in the germline V gene. There are 15 residues in the CDR3. CDR3 region: CASSLGGTANTEAFF. CDR3 DNA: TGCGCCAGCAGTCTGGGGGGGACGGCGAACACTGAAGCTTTCTTT. Variable domain in full (rest from reference TRBV5-1 and TRBJ1-1): KAGVTQTPRYLIKTRGQQVTLSCSPISGHRSVSWYQQTPGQGLQFLFEYFSETQRNKGNFPGRFSGRQFSNSRSEMNVSTLELGDSALYLCASSLGGTANTEAFFGQGTRLTVV.

CDR3 nucleotides: TGCGCCAGCAGCTCCCGACCGGAAAAGGGGGAAAAACTGTTTTTT. Encoded protein: CASSSRPEKGEKLFF. The rearrangement uses TRBV5-1 and TRBJ1-4, with a possible D match to TRBD1 (5 bases). The germline V gene encodes CDR1 SGHRS and CDR2 YFSETQ. Between the trimmed V and J ends, which lost 3 bases and 8 bases, there was a span of 17 bases. There are 15 residues in the CDR3.

The chain uses TRBV19 and TRBJ2-5; D might be TRBD1 (5 bases). Between the trimmed V and J ends, which lost 6 bases and 2 bases, there was a span of 16 bases. Germline lookup yields CDR1 LNHDA and CDR2 SQIVND (reference sequence). The CDR3 extends over 15 amino acids. In DNA, the CDR3 is TGTGCCAGTAGCCTTAGGGCCAGGGAACAAGAGACCCAGTACTTC. This codes for CASSLRAREQETQYF.

The chain is built from TRBV11-2 and TRBJ2-3, with D perhaps matching TRBD2 (6 bases). The CDR3 has 14 amino acids. Trimming took off 5 bases at V and 8 bases at J, with 17 bases between the two ends. Germline V gives CDR1 SGHAT, CDR2 FQNNGV. CDR3 nucleotides: TGTGCCAGCAGCCAAGTGGGCGGGATGGGTACGCAGTATTTT. Its protein is CASSQVGGMGTQYF. Looking up the rest from reference TRBV11-2 and TRBJ2-3 gives the full variable domain: EAGVAQSPRYKIIEKRQSVAFWCNPISGHATLYWYQQILGQGPKLLIQFQNNGVVDDSQLPKDRFSAERLKGVDSTLKIQPAKLEDSAVYLCASSQVGGMGTQYFGPGTRLTVL.

This clone has only a few counts. This chain links TRBV4-1 with TRBJ2-1; TRBD2 agrees at 7 bases. Germline CDR1 is MGHRA and CDR2 is YSYEKL. The CDR3 is 17 residues long. V was pared by 2 bases and J by 5 bases, with 12 bases of the junction left unmatched. CDR3: CASSQRHPGLADNEQFF. In DNA form, the CDR3 reads TGCGCCAGCAGCCAAAGACATCCGGGGCTAGCGGACAATGAGCAGTTCTTC.

This rearrangement joins TRBV29-1 to TRBJ1-4; TRBD1 agrees at 7 bases. V was clipped by 7 bases and J by 4 bases; unmatched bases: 9. The CDR3 loop spans 14 amino acids. Germline V gene lookup returns CDR1 SQVTM and CDR2 ANQGSEA. Here the CDR3 reads CSAARDSYNEKLFF. CDR3 nucleotides: TGCAGCGCAGCCCGGGACAGCTATAATGAAAAACTGTTTTTT.

The chain employs TRBV5-1 and TRBJ2-2; 8 bases match TRBD1. Germline assignment: CDR1 SGHRS and CDR2 YFSETQ. Trimming cost V 4 bases and J 6 bases; bases outside gene matches: 5. This CDR3 has 14 residues. In DNA, the CDR3 is TGCGCCAGCAGCCCGACAGGGGACCCCGGGGAGCTGTTTTTT. It is translated as CASSPTGDPGELFF.

Remarks on this clone: The junction departs from the called germline gene at one end, perhaps through a read error. The chain combines TRBV18 with TRBJ1-2, with TRBD1 matching 8 bases. The length of the CDR3 is 12 residues. CDR1 and CDR2 (germline): KGHSH, LQKENI. DNA for the CDR3: TGTGCCAGCTCACTTTGGAAGGACAGGGTGCACTTC. It codes for CASSLWKDRVHF.

J is TRBJ1-3 and V is TRBV13; 7 bases are a match to TRBD1. This CDR3 is 16 amino acids long. The V and J ends lost 0 bases and 1 base, in that order; junction bases with no gene match: 3. CDR1 is PRHDT, CDR2 FYEKMQ, per germline (reference sequence). The CDR3 DNA follows: TGTGCCAGCAGCTTAGGACACAGGGGATCTGGAAACACCATATATTTT. This sequence encodes CASSLGHRGSGNTIYF.

This chain uses TRBV11-1 with TRBJ2-1, with D tentatively TRBD2 (5 bases). The CDR3 runs 16 residues. V was trimmed by 0 bases and J by 5 bases, leaving 14 bases between them. Germline V lookup: CDR1 SGHAT, CDR2 FQDESV (reference sequence). The CDR3 sequence is CASSLAVSSRHNEQFF. CDR3 coding DNA: TGTGCCAGCAGCTTAGCTGTGTCTAGCCGGCACAATGAGCAGTTCTTC.

This chain links TRBV2 with TRBJ2-3, with TRBD1 matching over 7 bases. Germline V gene data show CDR1 as SNHLY and CDR2 as FYNNEI. V was clipped by 2 bases and J by 6 bases; unmatched bases: 17. The CDR3 sequence is 18 residues long. CDR3 loop: CASSESDPGDSGADTQYF. CDR3 in DNA: TGTGCCAGCAGTGAATCCGATCCCGGGGACAGTGGCGCGGATACGCAGTATTTT.